The source of this TCR beta chain is a study of blood T cell repertoires in COVID-19. At the level of the study: COVID-19 samples, acute and convalescent, were from the United States, Italy and Spain. T cells, B-cell-depleted T cells, or PBMCs provided the cDNA or gDNA that served as material.

About this clone: One junction end disagrees with the germline gene, perhaps due to a read error.

Original analysis: It was from reference gene primer amplification that nucleated cell counts were estimated. Sequencing used immunoSEQ multiplex PCR; TCRdb keeps in-frame clones, though not all of them. That table supplies the V and J calls and clone size; D and trimming were determined from the DNA. The table includes 95,000 or so clones, approximately 80% detected once. The receptor was isolated from a human donor in a cohort sampled during active COVID-19. The sample comprised peripheral blood.

The CDR3 is CASSPGLAPTDTQYF. The CDR3 coding sequence is TGTGCTAGCAGTCCCGGACTAGCCCCCACAGATACGCAGTATTTT. V usage is TRBV7-7 and J usage is TRBJ2-3; 8 bases are a match to TRBD2. This CDR3 is 15 amino acids long. Germline CDR1 is SSHAT and CDR2 is FNYEAQ (reference sequence).